This TCR beta chain was retrieved from a study of CD8 T cells in ankylosing spondylitis. The study, taken as a whole, reports: The authors reported significant enrichment of disease-linked clones in matched ankylosing spondylitis synovial fluid. Disease-linked clones bore a CD8+ phenotype, appearing relatively rarely in peripheral blood. Ankylosing spondylitis blood seemed to carry a telltale TCR beta motif made of several highly homologous variants.

The germline CDR1 and CDR2 sequences are ENHRY and SYGVKD. J lost 7 bases, V lost 6 bases, and 9 bases had no gene match. The CDR3 has 15 amino acids. A single record per CDR3 protein comes from TCRdb applying MiXCR to the 5' RACE reads. The sample holds some 130,000 distinct CDR3 sequences, about 7.3% seen once. This clonotype was seen many times. What it recognizes is unknown. This clonotype was obtained from a female donor with ankylosing spondylitis or in good health (not recorded which). The V call is TRBV10-3, the J call TRBJ1-2; TRBD1 matches at 12 bases. Material for sequencing was blood, either unsorted or a sorted T cell fraction (not recorded which). The CDR3, as DNA: TGTGCCATCAGGACCGGGACAGGGGGCCTTCTTGGCTACACCTTC. This translates into CAIRTGTGGLLGYTF.